This T cell receptor beta chain comes out of a study of a mutant IDH1 vaccine in newly diagnosed glioma. Study summary: Vaccination started 4-6 weeks after radiotherapy alone, or with temozolomide cycles.

This sample's time point: week 11, during vaccination. With topical imiquimod, each dose of the vaccine consisted of 300 ug of mutant IDH1 20-mer peptide. Turning to this clone: Antigen specificity is unknown.

Measured with immunoSEQ multiplex PCR; TCRdb has only the in-frame clones, and not every one. This sample yields more than 50,000 clones, of which approximately 80% are seen a single time; 5.9% belongs to the top ten. Study-wide results and caveats: Pseudoprogression apparently tracked independently of changes in top peripheral T cell clonotypes.

Trimming removed 6 bases at V and 10 bases at J, with 18 bases between. This CDR3 has 13 residues. Germline-derived CDR1 and CDR2 are KGHSH and LQKENI. The J gene is TRBJ1-2, the V gene TRBV18; D may be TRBD1 (5 bases). The sequence came from a man aged 45 to 65 with glioma. Sequences were derived from PBMCs, sampled from a glioma patient whose treatment included an IDH1 peptide vaccine. The CDR3 coding sequence is TGTGCCAGCTCCGCCGGGACGGTGAAAGACTACACCTTC. This gives the protein CASSAGTVKDYTF. Supplemented by reference TRBV18 and TRBJ1-2, the full variable domain reads NAGVMQNPRHLVRRRGQEARLRCSPMKGHSHVYWYRQLPEEGLKFMVYLQKENIIDESGMPKERFSAEFPKEGPSILRIQQVVRGDSAAYFCASSAGTVKDYTFGSGTRLTVV.